Below are 22 T cell receptor beta chains sequenced from a single sample in a study of cytomegalovirus exposure and HLA in healthy donors. Primers included in the PCR were 60 Vbeta and 13 Jbeta primers. Some clones are missing from TCRdb's copy, which holds only in-frame ones; the method was immunoSEQ multiplex PCR. The sample has under 150,000 clones, around 80% seen once; the top ten hold around 2.5%. The specimen was PBMCs. The receptors were gathered from a boy younger than 10 in good health and CMV-seronegative.

This clone was seen once. This chain uses TRBV7-6 with TRBJ2-5; TRBD2 might be the D (5 bases). CDR1 and CDR2 (germline): SGHVS, FNYEAQ. CDR3 length: 14 residues. V was cut by 1 base and J by 4 bases, with 10 bases left in between. CDR3 sequence (DNA): TGTGCCAGCAGCTTAGAAGCGGTGGGAGAGACCCAGTACTTC. Translating it yields CASSLEAVGETQYF.

The chain combines TRBV7-8 with TRBJ2-7; possible D gene TRBD2, 7 bases. V lost 4 bases, J lost 2 bases, and 18 bases lay in between. Germline-derived CDR1 and CDR2 are SGHVS and FQNEAQ. The CDR3 is 16 residues long. CDR3 amino acids: CASSSRGGVSPYEQYV. The CDR3 nucleotides are TGTGCCAGCAGCTCTAGAGGGGGGGTCTCCCCCTACGAGCAGTACGTC.

The gene calls are TRBV5-4 and TRBJ2-7; the match to TRBD1 covers 9 bases. The germline gives CDR1 SGHNT, CDR2 YYREEE (reference sequence). The CDR3 spans 17 residues. V gave up 1 base and J gave up 12 bases; unmatched junction bases: 20. The CDR3 DNA is TGTGCCAGCAGCTTGAACGGAGGAGGACAGGGGCGGTTCCCTCTGTACTTC. Translated, it gives CASSLNGGGQGRFPLYF.

The rearrangement joins TRBV5-8 to TRBJ1-1, with 10 positions matching TRBD1. The CDR3 consists of 16 residues. V was pared by 4 bases and J by 2 bases, with 8 bases of the junction left unmatched. Germline CDR1 reads SGHTS; CDR2 reads YDEGEE. Here the CDR3 reads CASSLDRGFSNTEAFF. The CDR3 region has the DNA TGTGCCAGCAGCCTGGACAGGGGGTTCTCCAACACTGAAGCTTTCTTT.

This clone was picked up one time. The rearrangement links TRBV7-6 to TRBJ1-1; 8 bases line up with TRBD1. Trimming cost V 3 bases and J 5 bases; bases outside gene matches: 2. This CDR3 is 13 amino acids long. CDR1 is SGHVS, CDR2 FNYEAQ, per germline. The CDR3 here is CASSLDRETEAFF. In DNA, the CDR3 is TGTGCCAGCAGCTTGGACAGGGAGACTGAAGCTTTCTTT.

This clone was observed a single time. V is TRBV5-6 and J is TRBJ1-2, with 7 bases aligning to TRBD1. The V segment lost 4 bases and the J segment 10 bases; nucleotides outside the gene matches: 4. In germline, CDR1 is SGHDT, CDR2 YYEEEE. The CDR3 loop spans 11 amino acids. The CDR3 loop is CASSGDSYYTF. In DNA, the CDR3 is TGTGCCAGCAGCGGGGACAGCTACTACACCTTC.

V usage is TRBV5-4 and J usage is TRBJ2-2; D possibly corresponds to TRBD1 (6 bases). V lost 4 bases and J lost 1, with 11 bases in between. There are 15 residues in the CDR3. From germline, CDR1 is SGHNT and CDR2 YYREEE (reference sequence). CDR3 nucleotides: TGTGCCAGCAGCCCCCAGGGGTGGAACACCGGGGAGCTGTTTTTT. Its protein product is CASSPQGWNTGELFF.

V gene TRBV5-5 combines with J gene TRBJ1-1, with D unclear. Germline lookup yields CDR1 SGHKS and CDR2 YYEKEE (reference sequence). The CDR3 consists of 15 residues. Trimming left V 2 bases short and J 5 bases short, with 16 bases between. The CDR3 DNA is TGTGCCAGCAGCTTTTTACAGACACTAGGGACTGAAGCTTTCTTT. Protein product: CASSFLQTLGTEAFF.

As to this clone: Mismatch with germline at one junction end may stem from a read error. This chain connects TRBV20-1 to TRBJ1-1, with D perhaps matching TRBD1 (5 bases). Germline V gene sequence: CDR1 DFQATT, CDR2 SNEGSKA (reference sequence). The CDR3 contains 11 residues. This CDR3 reads CGGAGGTEAFF. CDR3 nucleotides: TGTGGCGGGGCGGGCGGAACTGAAGCTTTCTTT.

This chain uses TRBV6-6 with TRBJ1-5; D uncertain. Between the trimmed V and J ends, which lost 7 bases and 0 bases, there was a span of 10 bases. The CDR3 consists of 14 residues. Per the germline V gene, CDR1 is MNHNY and CDR2 is SVGAGI (reference sequence). CDR3 region: CASIGGNSNQPQHF. CDR3 sequence (DNA): TGTGCCAGCATCGGAGGTAATAGCAATCAGCCCCAGCATTTT.

Points on this clone: Other DNA sequences in the same sample also yield this CDR3. The rearrangement links TRBV9 to TRBJ1-2; the match to TRBD1 covers 8 bases. Germline loops: CDR1 SGDLS, CDR2 YYNGEE. The CDR3 is 13 residues long. V gave up 3 bases and J gave up 4 bases; unmatched junction bases: 2. Here the CDR3 reads CASSAGTGYGYTF. The CDR3 DNA sequence: TGTGCCAGCAGCGCTGGGACAGGCTATGGCTACACCTTC.

This clone was counted once. The chain combines TRBV6-5 with TRBJ2-2; a weak D match, TRBD2 (6 bases). The V end lost 8 bases, the J end lost 0 bases, and 13 bases lay between the germline ends. Germline CDR1 reads MNHEY; CDR2 reads SVGAGI. This CDR3 is 15 amino acids long. Here the CDR3 reads CASGRDLSNTGELFF. In DNA form, the CDR3 reads TGTGCCAGCGGCCGGGACTTATCGAACACCGGGGAGCTGTTTTTT.

This clone showed up just once. This chain joins TRBV10-3 and TRBJ1-2; 9 bases line up with TRBD1. The V gene's germline CDR1 is ENHRY and CDR2 SYGVKD. The CDR3 is 12 amino acids. V lost 4 bases, J lost 6 bases, and 0 bases stayed unmatched. CDR3: CAISGTGDGYTF. CDR3 bases: TGTGCCATCAGTGGGACAGGGGATGGCTACACCTTC.

The chain has TRBV6-1 and TRBJ2-5; D is unresolved. Trimming took 1 base from V and 2 from J, leaving 11 bases between them. Germline assignment: CDR1 MNHNS and CDR2 SASEGT. The CDR3 totals 15 residues. CDR3 sequence reads: CASSEDLTPQETQYF. The CDR3 region has the DNA TGTGCCAGCAGTGAAGACTTAACCCCACAAGAGACCCAGTACTTC.

The DNA for the CDR3 is TGTGCCAGCGCCCGACAGAGCACAGATACGCAGTATTTT. Its protein product is CASARQSTDTQYF. The chain carries TRBV9 and TRBJ2-3; possibly TRBD1 for D (5 bases). Germline CDR1 and CDR2: SGDLS and YYNGEE. Trimming removed 7 bases from V and 0 bases from J, with 9 bases in between. The CDR3 runs 13 residues.

This clone was seen more than once but under ten times. The CDR3: CASSDSTENTGELFF. The CDR3 DNA is TGTGCCAGCAGTGACTCAACAGAAAACACCGGGGAGCTGTTTTTT. V gene TRBV6-4 combines with J gene TRBJ2-2; D gene ambiguous. Germline V gene sequence: CDR1 MRHNA, CDR2 SNTAGT. There are 15 residues in the CDR3. The V end was cut by 0 bases, the J end by 2 bases, with 7 bases between.

J is TRBJ1-5 and V is TRBV6-1, with 7 bases identical to TRBD1. J lost 7 bases, V lost 1 base, and 10 bases had no gene match. This CDR3 has 16 residues. CDR1 is MNHNS and CDR2 is SASEGT in the germline V gene. This CDR3 reads CASSEEEGAGGQPQHF. CDR3 DNA sequence: TGTGCCAGCAGTGAAGAGGAGGGGGCTGGAGGGCAGCCCCAGCATTTT.

In DNA form, the CDR3 reads TGTGCCAGCCGATCCATGACAGGGCAAAATCAGCCCCAGCATTTT. Protein sequence: CASRSMTGQNQPQHF. The genes are TRBV6-5 and TRBJ1-5; 7 bases are shared with TRBD1. There are 15 residues in the CDR3. Germline CDR1 and CDR2: MNHEY and SVGAGI. The V segment lost 8 bases and the J segment 4 bases; nucleotides outside the gene matches: 11.

This clone turned up a few times. This sequence joins TRBV6-1 and TRBJ2-5, with a weak D call TRBD2 (5 bases). Between the trimmed V and J ends, which lost 6 bases and 5 bases, there was a span of 13 bases. This CDR3 region has 13 residues. CDR1 and CDR2 from the germline V gene are MNHNS and SASEGT. This CDR3 is CASSITSIETQYF. The DNA for the CDR3 is TGTGCCAGCAGCATCACTAGTATTGAGACCCAGTACTTC.

This chain connects TRBV5-6 to TRBJ2-1; 8 bases fit TRBD1. Germline V CDR1 and CDR2: SGHDT, YYEEEE. The CDR3 is 15 amino acids. V gave up 4 bases and J gave up 6 bases; unmatched junction bases: 9. The CDR3 DNA is TGTGCCAGCAGCCTGGGGGGACAGGTCCTCAATGAGCAGTTCTTC. This encodes CASSLGGQVLNEQFF.

The table lists this clone with a count of one. This chain joins TRBV7-9 and TRBJ1-1; D gene uncertain. Germline V gene lookup returns CDR1 SEHNR and CDR2 FQNEAQ (reference sequence). V was pared by 1 base and J by 5 bases, with 14 bases between. CDR3 length: 15 residues. CDR3 DNA sequence: TGTGCCAGCAGCTTAGAAGTGGGTCGGGATACTGAAGCTTTCTTT. Translated: CASSLEVGRDTEAFF.

V usage is TRBV5-1 and J usage is TRBJ2-5; 10 bases match TRBD2. With V trimmed by 6 bases and J by 5 bases, 16 bases remained unmatched. The CDR3 is 17 residues long. CDR1 is SGHRS, CDR2 YFSETQ, per germline. In nucleotides, the CDR3 is TGCGCCAGCACAGGTAGACTAGCGGGCTCCGTAGCGGAGACCCAGTACTTC. This sequence encodes CASTGRLAGSVAETQYF.